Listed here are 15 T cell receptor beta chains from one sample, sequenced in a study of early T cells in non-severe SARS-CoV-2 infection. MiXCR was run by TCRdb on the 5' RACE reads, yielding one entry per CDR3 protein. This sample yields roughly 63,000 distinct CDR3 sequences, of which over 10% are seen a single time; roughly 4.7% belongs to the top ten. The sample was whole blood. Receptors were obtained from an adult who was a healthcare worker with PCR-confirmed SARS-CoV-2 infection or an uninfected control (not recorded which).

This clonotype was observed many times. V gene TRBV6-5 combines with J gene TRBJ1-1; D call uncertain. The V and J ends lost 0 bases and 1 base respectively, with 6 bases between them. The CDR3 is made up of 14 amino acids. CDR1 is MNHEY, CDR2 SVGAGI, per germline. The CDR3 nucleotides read TGTGCCAGCAGTTACTCTCGGAGGAACACTGAAGCTTTCTTT. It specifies CASSYSRRNTEAFF.

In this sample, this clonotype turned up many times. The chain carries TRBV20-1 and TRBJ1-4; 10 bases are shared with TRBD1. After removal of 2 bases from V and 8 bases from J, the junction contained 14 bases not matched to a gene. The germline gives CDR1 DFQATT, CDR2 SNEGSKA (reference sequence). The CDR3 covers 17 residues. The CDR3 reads CSARSPGQGSGLEKLFF. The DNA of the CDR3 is TGCAGTGCTAGAAGCCCGGGACAGGGGTCGGGCTTGGAAAAACTGTTTTTT.

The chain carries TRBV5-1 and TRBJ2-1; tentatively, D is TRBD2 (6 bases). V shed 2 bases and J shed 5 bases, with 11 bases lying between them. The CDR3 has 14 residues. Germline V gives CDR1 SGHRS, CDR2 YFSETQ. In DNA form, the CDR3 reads TGCGCCAGCAGCTTAGGCGGGGCAAACAATGAGCAGTTCTTC. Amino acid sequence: CASSLGGANNEQFF.

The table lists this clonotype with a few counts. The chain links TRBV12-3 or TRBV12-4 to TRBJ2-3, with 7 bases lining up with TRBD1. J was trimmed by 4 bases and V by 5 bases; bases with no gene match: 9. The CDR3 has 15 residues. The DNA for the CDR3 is TGTGCCAGCAGTCCAAGACAGGGAAGGGCAGATACGCAGTATTTT. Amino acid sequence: CASSPRQGRADTQYF.

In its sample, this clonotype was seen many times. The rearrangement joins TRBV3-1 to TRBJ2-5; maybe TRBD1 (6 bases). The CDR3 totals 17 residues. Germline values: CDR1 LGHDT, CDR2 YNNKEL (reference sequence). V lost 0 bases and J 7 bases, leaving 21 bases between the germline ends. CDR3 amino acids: CASSQEGRTGQDLTQYF. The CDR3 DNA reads TGTGCCAGCAGCCAAGAAGGAAGGACGGGACAAGATTTGACCCAGTACTTC.

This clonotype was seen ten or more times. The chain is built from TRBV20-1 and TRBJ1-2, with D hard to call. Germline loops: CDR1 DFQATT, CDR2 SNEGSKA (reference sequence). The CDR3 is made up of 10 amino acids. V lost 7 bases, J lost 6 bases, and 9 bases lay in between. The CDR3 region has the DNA TGCAGTGTTCGCTGGAATGGCTACACCTTC. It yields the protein CSVRWNGYTF.

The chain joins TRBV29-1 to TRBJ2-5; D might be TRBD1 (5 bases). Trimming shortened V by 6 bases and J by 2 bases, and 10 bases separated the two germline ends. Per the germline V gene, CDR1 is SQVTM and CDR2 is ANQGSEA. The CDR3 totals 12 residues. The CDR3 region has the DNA TGCAGCGTCTCAGGGCCACAAGAGACCCAGTACTTC. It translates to CSVSGPQETQYF.

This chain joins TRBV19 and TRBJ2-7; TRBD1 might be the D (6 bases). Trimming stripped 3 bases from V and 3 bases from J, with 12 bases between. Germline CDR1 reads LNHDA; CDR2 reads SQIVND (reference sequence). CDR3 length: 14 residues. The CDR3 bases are TGTGCCAGTAGTATGCCAGGGGCCGTCTACGAGCAGTACTTC. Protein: CASSMPGAVYEQYF.

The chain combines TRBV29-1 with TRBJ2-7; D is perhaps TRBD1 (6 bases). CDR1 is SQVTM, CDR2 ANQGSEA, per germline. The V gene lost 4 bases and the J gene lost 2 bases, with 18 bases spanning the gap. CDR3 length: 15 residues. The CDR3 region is CSVAGEPPPPYEQYF. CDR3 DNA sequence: TGCAGCGTTGCAGGGGAGCCGCCGCCCCCCTACGAGCAGTACTTC.

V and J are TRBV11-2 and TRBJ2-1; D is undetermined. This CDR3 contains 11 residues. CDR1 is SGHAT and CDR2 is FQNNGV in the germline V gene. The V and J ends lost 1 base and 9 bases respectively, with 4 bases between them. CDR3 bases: TGTGCCAGCAGCTTAGCCGTTGAGCAGTTCTTC. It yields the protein CASSLAVEQFF.

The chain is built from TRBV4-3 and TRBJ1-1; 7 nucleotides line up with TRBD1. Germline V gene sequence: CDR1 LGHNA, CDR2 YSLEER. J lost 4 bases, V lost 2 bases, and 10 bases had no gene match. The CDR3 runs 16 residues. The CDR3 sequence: CASSQSRGLWGTEAFF. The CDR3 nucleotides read TGCGCCAGCAGCCAATCGAGGGGGCTGTGGGGCACTGAAGCTTTCTTT.

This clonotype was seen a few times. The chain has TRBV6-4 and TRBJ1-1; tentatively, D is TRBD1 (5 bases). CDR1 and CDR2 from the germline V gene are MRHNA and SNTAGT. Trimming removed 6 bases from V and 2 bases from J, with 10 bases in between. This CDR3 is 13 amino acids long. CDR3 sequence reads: CASRHDSNTEAFF. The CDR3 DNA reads TGTGCCAGCAGACACGACAGCAACACTGAAGCTTTCTTT.

CDR3 in DNA: TGTGCCAGCAGCCTTCTTAGTAATTGGTTGGCGGGGGGTCCCCAAGAGACCCAGTACTTC. Its translation: CASSLLSNWLAGGPQETQYF. V usage is TRBV3-1 and J usage is TRBJ2-5; 8 bases map to TRBD2. With V trimmed by 4 bases and J by 1 base, 20 bases remained unmatched. Germline CDR1 reads LGHDT; CDR2 reads YNNKEL (reference sequence). The CDR3 covers 20 residues.

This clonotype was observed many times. This CDR3 reads CASSQASGAYSYEQYF. CDR3 in DNA: TGCGCCAGCAGCCAAGCTAGCGGGGCCTACTCCTACGAGCAGTACTTC. This rearrangement joins TRBV4-1 to TRBJ2-7, with TRBD2 matching over 9 bases. The junction had 4 bases not matched to a gene; V was cut back by 1 base and J by 0 bases. Germline assignment: CDR1 MGHRA and CDR2 YSYEKL. The CDR3 totals 16 residues.

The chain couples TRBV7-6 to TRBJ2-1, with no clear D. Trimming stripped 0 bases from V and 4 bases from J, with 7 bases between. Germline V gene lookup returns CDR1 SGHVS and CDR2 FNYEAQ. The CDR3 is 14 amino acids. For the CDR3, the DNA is TGTGCCAGCAGCTTAGCGCCTATTTACAATGAGCAGTTCTTC. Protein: CASSLAPIYNEQFF. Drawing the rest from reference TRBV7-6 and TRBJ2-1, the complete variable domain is GAGVSQSPRYKVTKRGQDVALRCDPISGHVSLYWYRQALGQGPEFLTYFNYEAQQDKSGLPNDRFSAERPEGSISTLTIQRTEQRDSAMYRCASSLAPIYNEQFFGPGTRLTVL.